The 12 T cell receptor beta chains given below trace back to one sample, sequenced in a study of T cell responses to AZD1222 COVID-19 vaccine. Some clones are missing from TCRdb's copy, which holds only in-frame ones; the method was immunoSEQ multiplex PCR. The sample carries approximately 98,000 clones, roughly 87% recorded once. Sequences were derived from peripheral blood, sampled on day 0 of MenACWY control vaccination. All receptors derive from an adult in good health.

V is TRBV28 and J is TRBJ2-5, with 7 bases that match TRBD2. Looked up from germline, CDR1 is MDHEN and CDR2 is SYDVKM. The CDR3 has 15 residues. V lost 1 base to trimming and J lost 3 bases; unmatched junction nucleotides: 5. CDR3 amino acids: CASSLFTGTKETQYF. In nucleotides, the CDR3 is TGTGCCAGCAGTTTATTCACCGGGACTAAAGAGACCCAGTACTTC.

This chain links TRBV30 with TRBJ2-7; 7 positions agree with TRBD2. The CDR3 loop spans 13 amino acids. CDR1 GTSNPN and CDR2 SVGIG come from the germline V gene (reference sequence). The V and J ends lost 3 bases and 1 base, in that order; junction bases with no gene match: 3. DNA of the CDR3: TGTGCCTGGAGGGGAGGGGCTTCCTACGAGCAGTACTTC. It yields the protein CAWRGGASYEQYF.

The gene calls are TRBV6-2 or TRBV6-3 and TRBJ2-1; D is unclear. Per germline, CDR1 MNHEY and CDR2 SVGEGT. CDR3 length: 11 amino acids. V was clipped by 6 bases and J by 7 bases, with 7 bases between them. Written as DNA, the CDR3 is TGTGCCAGCAGCCATGGAAATGAGCAGTTCTTC. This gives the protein CASSHGNEQFF.

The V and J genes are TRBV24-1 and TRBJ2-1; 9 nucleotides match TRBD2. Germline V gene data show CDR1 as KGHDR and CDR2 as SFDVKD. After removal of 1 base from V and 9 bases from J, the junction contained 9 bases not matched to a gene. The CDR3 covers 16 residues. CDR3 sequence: CATSDLGGGASSEQFF. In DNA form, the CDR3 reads TGTGCCACCAGTGATTTAGGCGGGGGGGCCTCGTCTGAGCAGTTCTTC.

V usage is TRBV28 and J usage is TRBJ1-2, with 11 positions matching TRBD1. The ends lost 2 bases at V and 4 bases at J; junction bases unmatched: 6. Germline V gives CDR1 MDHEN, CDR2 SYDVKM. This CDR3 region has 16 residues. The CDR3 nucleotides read TGTGCCAGCAGTTTAGGCCCCGGGACAGGGGGCTATGGCTACACCTTC. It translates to CASSLGPGTGGYGYTF.

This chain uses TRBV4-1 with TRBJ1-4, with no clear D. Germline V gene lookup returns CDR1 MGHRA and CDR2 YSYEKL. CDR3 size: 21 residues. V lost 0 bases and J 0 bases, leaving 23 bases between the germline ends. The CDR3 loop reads CASSQEVYEGYGIPTNEKLFF. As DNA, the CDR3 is TGCGCCAGCAGCCAAGAAGTGTATGAGGGTTATGGGATACCAACTAATGAAAAACTGTTTTTT.

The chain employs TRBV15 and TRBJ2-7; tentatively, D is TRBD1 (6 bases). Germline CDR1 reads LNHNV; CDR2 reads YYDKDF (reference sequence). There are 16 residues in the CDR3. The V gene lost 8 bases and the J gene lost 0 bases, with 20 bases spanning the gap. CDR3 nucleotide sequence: TGTGCCACCGGGGTAGGGGGAGATAACAGCTCCTACGAGCAGTACTTC. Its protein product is CATGVGGDNSSYEQYF.

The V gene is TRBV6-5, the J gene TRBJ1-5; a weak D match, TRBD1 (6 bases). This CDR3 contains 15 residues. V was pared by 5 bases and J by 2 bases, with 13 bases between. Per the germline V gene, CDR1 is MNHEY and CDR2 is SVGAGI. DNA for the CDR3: TGTGCCAGCAGTCAGGGGCTTGCGGGCAATCAGCCCCAGCATTTT. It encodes CASSQGLAGNQPQHF.

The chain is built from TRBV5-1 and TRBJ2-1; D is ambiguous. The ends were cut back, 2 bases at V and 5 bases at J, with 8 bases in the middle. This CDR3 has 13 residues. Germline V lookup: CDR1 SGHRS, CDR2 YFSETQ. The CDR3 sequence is CASSFNSNNEQFF. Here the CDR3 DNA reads TGCGCCAGCAGCTTTAACAGTAACAATGAGCAGTTCTTC. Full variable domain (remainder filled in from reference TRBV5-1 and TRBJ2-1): KAGVTQTPRYLIKTRGQQVTLSCSPISGHRSVSWYQQTPGQGLQFLFEYFSETQRNKGNFPGRFSGRQFSNSRSEMNVSTLELGDSALYLCASSFNSNNEQFFGPGTRLTVL.

CDR3 nucleotide sequence: TGTGCCAGCAGTTCCCCCGGGGGGCGCCGGACTGAAGCTTTCTTT. It yields the protein CASSSPGGRRTEAFF. This rearrangement joins TRBV28 to TRBJ1-1; maybe TRBD1 (6 bases). The CDR3 is 15 amino acids. Trimming took off 4 bases at V and 5 bases at J, with 17 bases between the two ends. Looked up from germline, CDR1 is MDHEN and CDR2 is SYDVKM.

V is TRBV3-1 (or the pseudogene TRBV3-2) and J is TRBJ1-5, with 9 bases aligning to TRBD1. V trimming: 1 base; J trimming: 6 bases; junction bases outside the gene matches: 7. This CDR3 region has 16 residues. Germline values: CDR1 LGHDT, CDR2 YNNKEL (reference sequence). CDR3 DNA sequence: TGTGCCAGCAGCCAAGGTTCCGGGACAGGGTTTCAGCCCCAGCATTTT. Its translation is CASSQGSGTGFQPQHF.

The CDR3 nucleotides are TGTGCCAGCAGCCAATCGGGGACAGGGGGACGAGAGACCCAGTACTTC. Translating it yields CASSQSGTGGRETQYF. This chain uses TRBV3-1 (or the pseudogene TRBV3-2) with TRBJ2-5; TRBD1 matches at 11 bases. The CDR3 spans 16 residues. J was trimmed by 4 bases and V by 2 bases; bases with no gene match: 6. The germline V gene encodes CDR1 LGHDT and CDR2 YNNKEL (reference sequence).